The T cell receptor (beta chain) described here comes from a study of cytomegalovirus exposure and HLA in healthy donors. Germline V lookup: CDR1 GTSNPN, CDR2 SVGIG (reference sequence). The CDR3 totals 12 residues. Deletions cut 0 bases from V and 5 bases from J, with 7 bases between. Points from the study as a whole: In a later analysis, HLA-associated TCR beta chains were more clonally expanded than equally common others. Later analysis reportedly placed an Asian-associated ancestry cluster below the roughly 700-donor mean in N-insertions. The study reported that TCR beta sequences accurately predicted HLA-A and HLA-B alleles in most subjects.

A remark on this clone: Its antigen is undetermined.

60 Vbeta and 13 Jbeta primers were used in PCR. Per the original methods: Counted up in a later analysis, unique TCR beta chains came to about 80 million, with about 9.9 million shared. TCRdb's copy holds only in-frame clones and misses some; the assay was immunoSEQ multiplex PCR. That table furnishes V, J and clone size, whereas the DNA furnished D and trimming. Counted here are 90,000 to 100,000 clones, roughly 71% occurring once; the ten biggest clones make up roughly 2.6%. The TCR originated in a man aged 45 to 65 in good health and CMV-seronegative. V is TRBV30 and J is TRBJ2-5; tentative D call: TRBD1 (5 bases). The specimen was PBMCs. CDR3 region: CAWSVGPETQYF. In nucleotides, the CDR3 is TGTGCCTGGAGTGTGGGGCCGGAGACCCAGTACTTC.